This passage covers 16 T cell receptor beta chains from one sample sequenced in a study of vaccination and CD4 T cells after COVID-19. No antigens are known for them. The sample's treatment: roughly ten-day PBMC culture with coronavirus spike peptide pools or control peptides (ViraFEST assay). Oncomine TCR Beta short-read sequencing was applied to DNA from cultured CD4+ T cells. TCRdb called the PCR reads again in MiXCR, with one record for every CDR3 protein. The sample carries under 20,000 distinct CDR3 sequences, about 73% recorded once. Sequencing was carried out using CD4+ T cells from blood, cultured in vitro. The source of these receptors is a human donor who had recovered from COVID-19.

The chain uses TRBV5-1 and TRBJ1-6; weak D call: TRBD1 (5 bases). The V gene lost 4 bases and the J gene lost 8 bases, with 16 bases spanning the gap. CDR3 length: 15 amino acids. The germline gives CDR1 SGHRS, CDR2 YFSETQ. CDR3 nucleotide sequence: TGCGCCAGCAGCCCGGCGGGGAGAGGGGATTCACCCCTCCACTTT. It translates to CASSPAGRGDSPLHF.

This CDR3 reads CASSPTGMAEAFF. The CDR3 DNA is TGTGCCAGCAGTCCTACGGGGATGGCTGAAGCTTTCTTT. V gene TRBV6-1 combines with J gene TRBJ1-1; the D is unclear. The CDR3 extends over 13 amino acids. Trimming took 5 bases from V and 6 from J, leaving 13 bases between them. Germline assignment: CDR1 MNHNS and CDR2 SASEGT.

J is TRBJ1-1 and V is TRBV18; perhaps TRBD1 as D (6 bases). Trimming pared 8 bases from V and 0 bases from J, leaving 10 bases between. This CDR3 is built from 13 residues. From germline, CDR1 is KGHSH and CDR2 LQKENI. This CDR3 is CASAGDMNTEAFF. CDR3 DNA: TGTGCCAGCGCAGGGGACATGAACACTGAAGCTTTCTTT.

CDR3 sequence (DNA): TGTGCCAGCCGCCGCTACAGGCCTCCTTTCCTAACGGGCACTGAAGCTTTCTTT. Encoded protein: CASRRYRPPFLTGTEAFF. The genes are TRBV6-2 or TRBV6-3 and TRBJ1-1, with a tentative D call TRBD1 (5 bases). CDR1 and CDR2 from the germline V gene are MNHEY and SVGEGT. Trimming cost V 8 bases and J 4 bases, with 29 bases left between them. The CDR3 sequence is 18 residues long.

Written as DNA, the CDR3 is TGTGCCAGCAACCCTCAGACAGGGCAGAACACTGAAGCTTTCTTT. Its protein product is CASNPQTGQNTEAFF. This chain links TRBV27 with TRBJ1-1; 7 bases align to TRBD1. The CDR3 is 15 residues long. Trimming took 7 bases from V and 1 from J; bases not matched to a gene: 9. Germline V CDR1 and CDR2: MNHEY, SMNVEV (reference sequence).

This clonotype was found a few times. The rearrangement links TRBV21-1 to TRBJ1-1. TRBV21-1 has pseudogene status. CDR3 length: 13 amino acids. CDR3 residues: CASSSMGNTEAFF. The DNA of the CDR3 is TGTGCCAGCAGTTCTATGGGGAACACTGAAGCTTTCTTT.

The J gene is TRBJ2-3, the V gene TRBV7-2; no reliable D call. Germline CDR1 is SGHTA and CDR2 is FQGNSA. The CDR3 spans 12 residues. The V gene lost 5 bases and the J gene lost 1 base, with 4 bases spanning the gap. This CDR3 is CASSPGTDTQYF. The CDR3 coding sequence is TGTGCCAGCAGCCCCGGCACAGATACGCAGTATTTT.

The rearrangement uses TRBV5-5 and TRBJ1-1; D might be TRBD1 (5 bases). V was trimmed by 0 bases and J by 7 bases, leaving 10 bases between them. This CDR3 region has 13 residues. Germline values: CDR1 SGHKS, CDR2 YYEKEE (reference sequence). CDR3 region: CASSLGTTFEAFF. CDR3 nucleotides: TGTGCCAGCAGCTTGGGGACAACGTTTGAAGCTTTCTTT.

The chain is built from TRBV7-9 and TRBJ1-5; TRBD1 matches at 7 bases. The CDR3 spans 18 residues. Germline CDR1 is SEHNR and CDR2 is FQNEAQ (reference sequence). J lost 4 bases, V lost 0 bases, and 12 bases had no gene match. In nucleotides, the CDR3 is TGTGCCAGCAGCTTAGCCTCCCCGGGACAGAAATCGAATCAGCCCCAGCATTTT. This encodes CASSLASPGQKSNQPQHF.

V usage is TRBV6-1 and J usage is TRBJ1-4; D might be TRBD1 (5 bases). CDR1 and CDR2 from the germline V gene are MNHNS and SASEGT. V was trimmed by 8 bases and J by 7 bases, leaving 11 bases between them. This CDR3 has 12 residues. CDR3 in DNA: TGTGCCAGCCGACCCGGGGGTGAAAAACTGTTTTTT. Its translation: CASRPGGEKLFF.

This clonotype came up once. V and J are TRBV7-2 and TRBJ2-2; no clear D gene. Germline CDR1 and CDR2: SGHTA and FQGNSA. Trimming took 5 bases from V and 0 from J, leaving 16 bases between them. The CDR3 contains 17 residues. CDR3 bases: TGTGCCAGCAGCGCGCTGGGTCGCGGAACGAACACCGGGGAGCTGTTTTTT. Translating gives CASSALGRGTNTGELFF. Filled out from reference TRBV7-2 and TRBJ2-2, the complete variable domain reads GAGVSQSPSNKVTEKGKDVELRCDPISGHTALYWYRQSLGQGLEFLIYFQGNSAPDKSGLPSDRFSAERTGGSVSTLTIQRTQQEDSAVYLCASSALGRGTNTGELFFGEGSRLTVL.

CDR3 sequence reads: CSARPRGPYTEAFF. CDR3 coding DNA: TGCAGTGCTAGACCCAGGGGGCCGTACACTGAAGCTTTCTTT. The chain joins TRBV20-1 to TRBJ1-1; 8 bases are a match to TRBD1. Germline trimming cut 2 bases from V and 3 bases from J; bases unmatched to any gene: 5. CDR3 length: 14 amino acids. Germline V gene sequence: CDR1 DFQATT, CDR2 SNEGSKA (reference sequence).

This clonotype was detected once. The rearrangement joins TRBV12-3 or TRBV12-4 to TRBJ2-5; 7 bases are a match to TRBD2. Trimming removed 7 bases from V and 5 bases from J; junction bases left unmatched: 13. The CDR3 sequence is 15 residues long. CDR3 DNA sequence: TGTGCCAGCACCGAGAAGGTAGCGGGTGGCGAGACCCAGTACTTC. Encoded protein: CASTEKVAGGETQYF.

This clonotype turned up a few times. The chain links TRBV7-9 to TRBJ1-5; the match to TRBD1 covers 10 bases. Germline V gene lookup returns CDR1 SEHNR and CDR2 FQNEAQ (reference sequence). J gave up 2 bases and V 4 bases, and 2 bases lay outside the gene matches. This CDR3 contains 15 residues. The CDR3 spells CASSSGTGGNQPQHF. CDR3 DNA sequence: TGTGCCAGCAGCTCCGGGACAGGGGGCAATCAGCCCCAGCATTTT. The full variable domain, completed using reference TRBV7-9 and TRBJ1-5, is DTGVSQNPRHKITKRGQNVTFRCDPISEHNRLYWYRQTLGQGPEFLTYFQNEAQLEKSRLLSDRFSAERPKGSFSTLEIQRTEQGDSAMYLCASSSGTGGNQPQHFGDGTRLSIL.

This clonotype was recorded a few times. The DNA for the CDR3 is TGTGCCAGCAGTCCTGGACTGGGCGGCTATGGCTACACCTTC. Protein sequence: CASSPGLGGYGYTF. This rearrangement joins TRBV6-1 to TRBJ1-2; D is unclear. Germline values: CDR1 MNHNS, CDR2 SASEGT. The germline V and J ends were trimmed by 5 bases and 4 bases, with 14 bases remaining between them. CDR3 length equals 14 residues.

The chain recombines TRBV15 with TRBJ1-4; TRBD1 is a possible D gene (6 bases). The CDR3 is made up of 15 amino acids. CDR1 and CDR2 from the germline V gene are LNHNV and YYDKDF (reference sequence). Trimming stripped 1 base from V and 3 bases from J, with 9 bases between. The CDR3 DNA reads TGTGCCACCAGCAGAGGGGCAGGGGCTAATGAAAAACTGTTTTTT. As protein: CATSRGAGANEKLFF.